This T cell receptor (beta chain) was recorded in a study of cytomegalovirus exposure and HLA in healthy donors. Whole-study findings and limits: Earlier analysis looked at TCR beta V segments, and most were productive about 90% or about 30% of the time.

Trimming at V came to 6 bases and at J to 6 bases, leaving 6 bases not matched to a gene. CDR3 length: 14 amino acids. Germline values: CDR1 MNHEY, CDR2 SVGAGI. The PCR ran on 60 Vbeta and 13 Jbeta primers. Repertoires were generated with immunoSEQ multiplex PCR, while TCRdb's copy carries only in-frame clones and drops some. The profile shows some 150,000 clones, 76% of them singletons. Worth noting for this clone: The target antigen is unknown.

Specimen: PBMCs. The chain combines TRBV6-5 with TRBJ2-4; 9 bases match TRBD1. The TCR was taken from a female donor in good health and CMV-seropositive. CDR3 in amino acids: CASSRGTGINIQYF. The DNA for the CDR3 is TGTGCCAGCAGCCGCGGGACAGGGATAAACATTCAGTACTTC.